This paragraph covers one T cell receptor beta chain sequence. Per the germline V gene, CDR1 is KGHSH and CDR2 is LQKENI. Trimming removed 3 bases from V and 3 bases from J; junction bases left unmatched: 6. The CDR3 is 15 amino acids. This record comes from a study of shared clonotypes between healthy human individuals. Sequencing used immunoSEQ multiplex PCR; TCRdb keeps in-frame clones, though not all of them. The sample consists of about 1 million clones, about 70% of them appearing once. V usage is TRBV18 and J usage is TRBJ2-7; 9 nucleotides match TRBD1. The specimen sequenced was memory CD4+ T cells sorted from blood. Subset defined: CD45RA-negative fraction. The origin of this receptor is a man aged 18 to 30 in good health. The CDR3 spells CASSPEGQGIYEQYF. The CDR3 DNA follows: TGTGCCAGCTCACCTGAGGGACAGGGAATCTACGAGCAGTACTTC. The full variable domain, with the rest looked up from reference TRBV18 and TRBJ2-7, is NAGVMQNPRHLVRRRGQEARLRCSPMKGHSHVYWYRQLPEEGLKFMVYLQKENIIDESGMPKERFSAEFPKEGPSILRIQQVVRGDSAAYFCASSPEGQGIYEQYFGPGTRLTVT.